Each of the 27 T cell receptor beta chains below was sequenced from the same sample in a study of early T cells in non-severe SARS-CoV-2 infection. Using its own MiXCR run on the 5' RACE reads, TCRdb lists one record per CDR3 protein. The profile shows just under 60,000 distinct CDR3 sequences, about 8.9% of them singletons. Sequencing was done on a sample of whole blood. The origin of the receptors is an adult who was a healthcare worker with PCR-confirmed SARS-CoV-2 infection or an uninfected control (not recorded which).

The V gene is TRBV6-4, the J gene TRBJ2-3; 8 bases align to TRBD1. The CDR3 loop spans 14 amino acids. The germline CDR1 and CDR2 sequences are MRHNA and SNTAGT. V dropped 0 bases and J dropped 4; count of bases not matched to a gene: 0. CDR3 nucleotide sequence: TGTGCCAGCAGTGACTCACAGGGGGCAGATACGCAGTATTTT. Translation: CASSDSQGADTQYF.

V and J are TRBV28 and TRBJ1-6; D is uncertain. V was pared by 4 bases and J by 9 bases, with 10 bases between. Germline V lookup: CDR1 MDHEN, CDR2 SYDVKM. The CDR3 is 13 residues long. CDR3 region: CASSWEKSSPLHF. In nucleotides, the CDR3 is TGTGCCAGCAGTTGGGAAAAAAGTTCACCCCTCCACTTT.

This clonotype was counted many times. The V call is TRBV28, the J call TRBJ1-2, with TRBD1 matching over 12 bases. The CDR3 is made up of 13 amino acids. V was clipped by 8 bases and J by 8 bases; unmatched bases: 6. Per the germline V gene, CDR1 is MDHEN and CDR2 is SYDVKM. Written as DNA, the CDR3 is TGTGCCAGCCGGGACAGGGGGCCGTTCGGCTACACCTTC. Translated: CASRDRGPFGYTF.

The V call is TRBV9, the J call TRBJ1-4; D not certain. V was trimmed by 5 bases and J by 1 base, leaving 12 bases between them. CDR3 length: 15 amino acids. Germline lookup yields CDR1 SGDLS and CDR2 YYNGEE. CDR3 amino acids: CASSANGLTNEKLFF. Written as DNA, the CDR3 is TGTGCCAGCAGTGCAAACGGGCTAACTAATGAAAAACTGTTTTTT.

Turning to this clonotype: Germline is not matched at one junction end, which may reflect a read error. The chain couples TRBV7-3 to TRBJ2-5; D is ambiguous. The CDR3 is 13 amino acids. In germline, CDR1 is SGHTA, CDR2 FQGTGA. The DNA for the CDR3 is TGTGCCCGCAGCTTATTCCGCGGAGAGACCCAGTACTTC. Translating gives CARSLFRGETQYF.

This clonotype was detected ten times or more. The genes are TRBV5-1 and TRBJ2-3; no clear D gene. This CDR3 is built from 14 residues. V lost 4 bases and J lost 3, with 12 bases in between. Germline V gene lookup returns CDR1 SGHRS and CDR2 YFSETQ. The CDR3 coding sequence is TGCGCCAGCAGCGCGGATCACGGTACAGATACGCAGTATTTT. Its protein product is CASSADHGTDTQYF.

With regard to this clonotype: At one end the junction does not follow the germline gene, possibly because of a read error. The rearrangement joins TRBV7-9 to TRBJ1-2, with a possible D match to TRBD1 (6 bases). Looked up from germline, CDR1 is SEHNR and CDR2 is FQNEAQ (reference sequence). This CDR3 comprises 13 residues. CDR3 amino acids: CASSLGGSYGYTF. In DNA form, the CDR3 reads TGTGCCAGCAGTTTAGGGGGATCCTATGGCTACACCTTC.

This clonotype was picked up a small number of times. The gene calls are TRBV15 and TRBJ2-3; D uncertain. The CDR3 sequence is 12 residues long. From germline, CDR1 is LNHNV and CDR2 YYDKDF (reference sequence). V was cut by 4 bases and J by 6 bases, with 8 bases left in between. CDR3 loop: CATSKRSDTQYF. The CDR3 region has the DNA TGTGCCACCAGCAAACGTTCGGATACGCAGTATTTT.

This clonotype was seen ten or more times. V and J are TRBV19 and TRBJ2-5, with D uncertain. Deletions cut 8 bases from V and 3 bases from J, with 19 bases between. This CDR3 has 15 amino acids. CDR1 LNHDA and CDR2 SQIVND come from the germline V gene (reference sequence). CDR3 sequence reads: CASSLGGTVKETQYF. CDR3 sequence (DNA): TGTGCCAGTTCCTTAGGCGGAACAGTGAAAGAGACCCAGTACTTC. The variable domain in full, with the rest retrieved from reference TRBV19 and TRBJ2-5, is DGGITQSPKYLFRKEGQNVTLSCEQNLNHDAMYWYRQDPGQGLRLIYYSQIVNDFQKGDIAEGYSVSREKKESFPLTVTSAQKNPTAFYLCASSLGGTVKETQYFGPGTRLLVL.

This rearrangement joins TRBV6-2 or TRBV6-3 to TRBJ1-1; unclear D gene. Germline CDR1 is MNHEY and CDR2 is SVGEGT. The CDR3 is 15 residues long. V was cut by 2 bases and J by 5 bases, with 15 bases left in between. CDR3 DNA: TGTGCCAGCAGTTACCAGGAGTCCCCCCTAACTGAAGCTTTCTTT. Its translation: CASSYQESPLTEAFF.

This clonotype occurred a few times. This CDR3 reads CASRGGVNTGELFF. CDR3 nucleotide sequence: TGTGCCAGCAGGGGCGGGGTCAACACCGGGGAGCTGTTTTTT. The rearrangement uses TRBV27 and TRBJ2-2; D may be TRBD2 (6 bases). The CDR3 totals 14 residues. The germline CDR1 and CDR2 sequences are MNHEY and SMNVEV (reference sequence). The V and J ends lost 6 bases and 2 bases respectively, with 10 bases between them.

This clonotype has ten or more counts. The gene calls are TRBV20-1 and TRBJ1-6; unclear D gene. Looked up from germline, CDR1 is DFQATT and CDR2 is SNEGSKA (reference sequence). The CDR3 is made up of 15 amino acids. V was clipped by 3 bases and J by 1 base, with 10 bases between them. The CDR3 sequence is CSARSGGSYNSPLHF. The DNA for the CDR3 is TGCAGTGCTAGGAGCGGCGGTTCCTATAATTCACCCCTCCACTTT.

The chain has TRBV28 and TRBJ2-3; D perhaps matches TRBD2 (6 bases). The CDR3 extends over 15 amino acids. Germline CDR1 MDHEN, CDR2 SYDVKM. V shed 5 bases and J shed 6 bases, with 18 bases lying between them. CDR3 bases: TGTGCCAGCAGTGTGGGACTCCCGGTGAGGGATACGCAGTATTTT. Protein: CASSVGLPVRDTQYF.

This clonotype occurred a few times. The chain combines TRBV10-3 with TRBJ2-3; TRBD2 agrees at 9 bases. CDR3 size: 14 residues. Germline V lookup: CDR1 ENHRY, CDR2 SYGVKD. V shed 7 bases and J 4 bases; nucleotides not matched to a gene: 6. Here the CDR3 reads CAIMAGGVADTQYF. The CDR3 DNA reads TGTGCCATCATGGCGGGAGGGGTGGCAGATACGCAGTATTTT.

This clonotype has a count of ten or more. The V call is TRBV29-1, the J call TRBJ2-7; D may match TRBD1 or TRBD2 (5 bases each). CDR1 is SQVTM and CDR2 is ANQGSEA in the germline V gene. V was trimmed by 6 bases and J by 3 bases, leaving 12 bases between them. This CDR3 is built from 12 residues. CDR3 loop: CSVGTEVYEQYF. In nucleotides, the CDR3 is TGCAGCGTCGGGACGGAAGTCTACGAGCAGTACTTC.

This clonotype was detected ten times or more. CDR3 protein: CATSGGPTDTQYF. The DNA for the CDR3 is TGTGCCACCTCTGGAGGGCCCACAGATACGCAGTATTTT. V gene TRBV7-9 combines with J gene TRBJ2-3, with D tentatively TRBD2 (6 bases). This CDR3 contains 13 residues. Trimming took 10 bases from V and 2 from J, leaving 13 bases between them. Germline loops: CDR1 SEHNR, CDR2 FQNEAQ (reference sequence).

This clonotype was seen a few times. The CDR3 DNA follows: TGTGCCAGCAGTCTCAGGACAGGGGGCCCCCTCCGCCCTCAGGGAGATACGCAGTATTTT. Protein sequence: CASSLRTGGPLRPQGDTQYF. The genes are TRBV6-2 or TRBV6-3 and TRBJ2-3; TRBD1 matches 11 bases. This CDR3 contains 20 residues. V shed 5 bases, J shed 5 bases, and the junction held 21 bases outside the gene matches. CDR1 is MNHEY, CDR2 SVGEGT, per germline.

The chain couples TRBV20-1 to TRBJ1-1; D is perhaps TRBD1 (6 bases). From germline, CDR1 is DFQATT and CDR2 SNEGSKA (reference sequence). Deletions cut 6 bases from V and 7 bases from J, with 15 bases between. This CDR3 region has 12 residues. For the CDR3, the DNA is TGCAGTGCACCGGACAGTTTGTTTGAAGCTTTCTTT. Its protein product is CSAPDSLFEAFF.

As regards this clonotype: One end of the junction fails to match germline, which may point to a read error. CDR3 DNA: TGTGCCATCAGACCCGGCAACTCCTACGGGCAGTACTTC. Encoded protein: CAIRPGNSYGQYF. V gene TRBV10-3 combines with J gene TRBJ2-7; unclear D gene. Germline V gene sequence: CDR1 ENHRY, CDR2 SYGVKD. The CDR3 is 13 amino acids.

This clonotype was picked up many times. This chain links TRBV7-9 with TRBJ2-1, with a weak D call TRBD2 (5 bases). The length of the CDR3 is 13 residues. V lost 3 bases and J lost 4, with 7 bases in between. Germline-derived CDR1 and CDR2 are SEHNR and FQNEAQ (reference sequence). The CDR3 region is CASSFGGYNEQFF. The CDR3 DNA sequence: TGTGCCAGCAGCTTTGGCGGGTACAATGAGCAGTTCTTC.

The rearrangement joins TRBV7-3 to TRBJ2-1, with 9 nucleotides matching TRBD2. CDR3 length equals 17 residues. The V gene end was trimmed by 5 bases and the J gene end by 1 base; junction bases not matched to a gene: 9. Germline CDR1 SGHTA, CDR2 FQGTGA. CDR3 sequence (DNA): TGTGCCAGCAGCAAAGAGGGGACTAGCAGGTCCTACAATGAGCAGTTCTTC. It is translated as CASSKEGTSRSYNEQFF. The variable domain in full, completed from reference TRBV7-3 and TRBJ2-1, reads GAGVSQTPSNKVTEKGKYVELRCDPISGHTALYWYRQSLGQGPEFLIYFQGTGAADDSGLPNDRFFAVRPEGSVSTLKIQRTERGDSAVYLCASSKEGTSRSYNEQFFGPGTRLTVL.

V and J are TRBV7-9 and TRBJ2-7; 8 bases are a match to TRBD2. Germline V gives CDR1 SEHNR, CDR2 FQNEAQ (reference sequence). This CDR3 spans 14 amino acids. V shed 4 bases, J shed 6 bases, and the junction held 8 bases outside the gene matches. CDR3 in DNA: TGTGCCAGCAGCTACCTGAGCGGGAGTCCCGAGCAGTACTTC. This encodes CASSYLSGSPEQYF.

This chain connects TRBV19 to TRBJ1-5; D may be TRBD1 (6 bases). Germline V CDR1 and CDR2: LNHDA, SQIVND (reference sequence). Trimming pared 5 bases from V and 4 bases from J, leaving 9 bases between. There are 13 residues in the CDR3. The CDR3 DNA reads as TGTGCCAGTAGTTTGGACAGAAATCAGCCCCAGCATTTT. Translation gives CASSLDRNQPQHF.

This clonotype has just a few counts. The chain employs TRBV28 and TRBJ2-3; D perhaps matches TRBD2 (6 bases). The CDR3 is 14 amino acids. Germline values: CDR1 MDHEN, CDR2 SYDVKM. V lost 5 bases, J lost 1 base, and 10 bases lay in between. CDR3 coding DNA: TGTGCCAGCAGTGAGGGCGGGGGCACAGATACGCAGTATTTT. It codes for CASSEGGGTDTQYF. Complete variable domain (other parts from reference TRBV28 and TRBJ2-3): DVKVTQSSRYLVKRTGEKVFLECVQDMDHENMFWYRQDPGLGLRLIYFSYDVKMKEKGDIPEGYSVSREKKERFSLILESASTNQTSMYLCASSEGGGTDTQYFGPGTRLTVL.

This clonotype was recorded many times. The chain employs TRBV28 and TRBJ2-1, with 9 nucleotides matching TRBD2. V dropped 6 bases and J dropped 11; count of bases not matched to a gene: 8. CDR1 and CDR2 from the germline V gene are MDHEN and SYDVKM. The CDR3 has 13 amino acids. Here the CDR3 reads CASSLGLASKQFF. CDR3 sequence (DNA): TGTGCCAGCAGCCTCGGACTAGCGTCTAAGCAGTTCTTC.

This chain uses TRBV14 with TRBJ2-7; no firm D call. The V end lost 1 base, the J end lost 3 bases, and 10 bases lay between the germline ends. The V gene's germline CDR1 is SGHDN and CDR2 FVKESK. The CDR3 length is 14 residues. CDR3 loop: CASSQGGILYEQYF. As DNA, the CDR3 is TGTGCCAGCAGCCAAGGGGGTATTCTCTACGAGCAGTACTTC.

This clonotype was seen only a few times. CDR3 region: CASTRTGGTGELFF. The CDR3 DNA is TGTGCCAGCACCCGGACAGGGGGCACCGGGGAGCTGTTTTTT. V and J are TRBV28 and TRBJ2-2, with 10 bases matching TRBD1. CDR3 length: 14 residues. Germline loops: CDR1 MDHEN, CDR2 SYDVKM. The J segment lost 4 bases and the V segment lost 7 bases, leaving 3 bases of the junction unmatched.